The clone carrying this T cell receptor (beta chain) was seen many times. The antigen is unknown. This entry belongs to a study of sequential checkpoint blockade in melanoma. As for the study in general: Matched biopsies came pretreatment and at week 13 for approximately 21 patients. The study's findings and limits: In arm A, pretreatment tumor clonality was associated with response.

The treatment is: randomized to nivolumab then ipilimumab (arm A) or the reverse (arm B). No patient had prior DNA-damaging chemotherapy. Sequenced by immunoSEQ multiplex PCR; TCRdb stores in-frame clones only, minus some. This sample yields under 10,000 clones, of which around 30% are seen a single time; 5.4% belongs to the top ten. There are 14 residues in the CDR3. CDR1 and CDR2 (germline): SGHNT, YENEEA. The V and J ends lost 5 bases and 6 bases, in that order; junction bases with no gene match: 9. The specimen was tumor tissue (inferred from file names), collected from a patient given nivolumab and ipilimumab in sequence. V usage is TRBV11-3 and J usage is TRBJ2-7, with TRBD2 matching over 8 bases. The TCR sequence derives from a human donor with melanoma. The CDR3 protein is CASSVSTSAVEQYF. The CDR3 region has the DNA TGTGCCAGCAGCGTATCGACTAGCGCGGTCGAGCAGTACTTC.